This is a list of T cell receptor beta chains from one sample in a study of cytomegalovirus exposure and HLA in healthy donors. The assay was immunoSEQ multiplex PCR, and TCRdb's table has in-frame clones only and misses some. The repertoire holds some 180,000 clones, with approximately 76% as singletons. Sequenced input: PBMCs. These receptors all come from a woman younger than 35 in good health and CMV-seropositive. Both conserved end residues are part of each CDR3. A D gene is named only where the DNA matches it firmly. A clone size is listed for some rows: how often the clone was seen (once, few, many), or a class if it is expanded.

v_call: TRBV15; j_call: TRBJ1-3; d_call: TRBD1; clone_size: .; cdr3_aa: CATSRGTGTNTIYF; cdr3_nt: TGTGCCACCAGCAGAGGGACAGGGACAAACACCATATATTTT
v_call: TRBV7-9; j_call: TRBJ2-3; d_call: .; clone_size: .; cdr3_aa: CSSSSGGLTDTQYF; cdr3_nt: TGTTCCAGCAGCTCCGGCGGGCTGACAGATACGCAGTATTTT
v_call: TRBV25-1; j_call: TRBJ2-7; d_call: TRBD1; clone_size: .; cdr3_aa: CASTDRGNEQYF; cdr3_nt: TGTGCCAGCACGGACAGGGGCAACGAGCAGTACTTC
v_call: TRBV7-2; j_call: TRBJ2-3; d_call: .; clone_size: .; cdr3_aa: CASSLAHGSDTQYF; cdr3_nt: TGTGCCAGCAGCTTAGCGCACGGGTCAGATACGCAGTATTTT
v_call: TRBV7-3; j_call: TRBJ2-3; d_call: TRBD2; clone_size: once; cdr3_aa: CASSQAPSGGPAFTDTQYF; cdr3_nt: TGTGCCAGCAGCCAAGCCCCTAGCGGGGGTCCCGCCTTCACAGATACGCAGTATTTT
v_call: TRBV11-3; j_call: TRBJ2-7; d_call: TRBD2; clone_size: few; cdr3_aa: CASSRYGGGDYEQYF; cdr3_nt: TGTGCCAGCAGTCGGTATGGGGGAGGGGACTACGAGCAGTACTTC
v_call: TRBV5-6; j_call: TRBJ1-1; d_call: .; clone_size: .; cdr3_aa: CASSLGQANTEAFF; cdr3_nt: TGTGCCAGCAGCTTGGGACAGGCCAACACTGAAGCTTTCTTT
v_call: TRBV4-2; j_call: TRBJ1-2; d_call: .; clone_size: .; cdr3_aa: CASSSPEGYTF; cdr3_nt: TGTGCCAGCAGCTCACCGGAGGGCTACACCTTC
v_call: TRBV7-7; j_call: TRBJ1-3; d_call: .; clone_size: .; cdr3_aa: CARTLSGTPGNTIYF; cdr3_nt: TGTGCTAGAACACTTTCAGGGACTCCTGGAAACACCATATATTTT
v_call: TRBV7-8; j_call: TRBJ2-1; d_call: .; clone_size: .; cdr3_aa: CASSREGGSNEQFF; cdr3_nt: TGTGCCAGCAGCCGAGAGGGGGGGAGCAATGAGCAGTTCTTC
v_call: TRBV19; j_call: TRBJ1-4; d_call: TRBD1; clone_size: .; cdr3_aa: CASWDRGRGEKLFF; cdr3_nt: TGTGCCAGTTGGGACAGGGGACGGGGTGAAAAACTGTTTTTT
v_call: TRBV6-6; j_call: TRBJ2-7; d_call: .; clone_size: .; cdr3_aa: CASSYSTGEQYF; cdr3_nt: TGTGCCAGCAGTTACTCGACTGGAGAGCAGTACTTC